This T cell receptor beta chain was profiled in a study of CD8 T cells in Susac syndrome. The wider study: Blood was drawn from patients with Susac syndrome. At that point, they were therapy-naive, on corticosteroids, or on intravenous immunoglobulin alone.

The CDR3 runs 15 residues. V was shortened by 1 base and J by 6 bases, with 15 bases between the two germline ends. Germline V gives CDR1 SGHDN, CDR2 FVKESK. Reverse transcription used roughly 0.5 to 1 ug RNA and random hexamers. Multiplex immunoSEQ PCR targeted 54 Vbeta and 13 Jbeta TCR beta segments. Via MiXCR, TCRdb re-called the immunoSEQ multiplex PCR reads, giving one row per CDR3 protein. The table shows roughly 130,000 distinct CDR3 sequences, with about 94% occurring only once. High-throughput TCR beta sequencing covered peripheral CD8+ and CD4+ T cells. Negative isolation was applied to CD8+ and CD4+ T cells, and FACS enrichment was applied to TEMRA cells.

This receptor was taken from a human donor with Susac syndrome. What was sequenced was CD8+ T cells from PBMCs. The gene calls are TRBV14 and TRBJ1-2, with D possibly TRBD1 on 5 matching bases. The CDR3 reads CASSQVLRGSDGYTF. The CDR3 nucleotides are TGTGCCAGCAGCCAAGTTCTTAGGGGATCGGATGGCTACACCTTC.